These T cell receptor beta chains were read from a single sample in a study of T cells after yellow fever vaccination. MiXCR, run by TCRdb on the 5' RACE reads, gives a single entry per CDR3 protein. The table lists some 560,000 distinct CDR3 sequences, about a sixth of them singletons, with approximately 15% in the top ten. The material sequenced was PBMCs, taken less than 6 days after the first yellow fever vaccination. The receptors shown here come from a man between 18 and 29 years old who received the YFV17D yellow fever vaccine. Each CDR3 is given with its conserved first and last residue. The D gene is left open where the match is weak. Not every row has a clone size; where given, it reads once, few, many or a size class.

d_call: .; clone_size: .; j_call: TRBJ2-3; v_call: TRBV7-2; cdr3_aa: CASSLASPDTQYF; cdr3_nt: TGTGCCAGCAGCTTAGCATCCCCAGATACGCAGTATTTT
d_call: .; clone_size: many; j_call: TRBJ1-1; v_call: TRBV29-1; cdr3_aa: CSVGSGGEAFF; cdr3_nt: TGCAGCGTTGGCAGTGGTGGTGAAGCTTTCTTT
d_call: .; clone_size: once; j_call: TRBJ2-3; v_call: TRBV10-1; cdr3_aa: CASSEGRLPSTDTQYF; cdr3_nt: TGCGCCAGCAGTGAGGGCAGATTACCTAGCACAGATACGCAGTATTTT
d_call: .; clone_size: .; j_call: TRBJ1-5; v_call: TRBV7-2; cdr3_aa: CATSAQGDQPQHF; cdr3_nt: TGTGCCACCAGCGCACAGGGAGATCAGCCCCAGCATTTT
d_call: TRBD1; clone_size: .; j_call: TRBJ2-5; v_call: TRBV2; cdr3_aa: CAIGTEETQYF; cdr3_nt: TGTGCCATCGGGACAGAAGAGACCCAGTACTTC
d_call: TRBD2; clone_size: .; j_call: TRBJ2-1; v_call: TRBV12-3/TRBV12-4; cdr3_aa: CASSLGLAGFDEQFF; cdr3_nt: TGTGCCAGCAGTCTCGGACTAGCGGGGTTCGATGAGCAGTTCTTC
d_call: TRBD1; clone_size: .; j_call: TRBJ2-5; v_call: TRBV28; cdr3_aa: CASSLPGQGSGETQYF; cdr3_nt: TGTGCCAGCAGTTTACCCGGACAGGGGTCGGGAGAGACCCAGTACTTC
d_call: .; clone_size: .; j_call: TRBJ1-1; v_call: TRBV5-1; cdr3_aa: CASSYGTTRDREAFF; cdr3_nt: TGCGCCAGCAGCTATGGTACAACAAGAGACAGAGAAGCTTTCTTT
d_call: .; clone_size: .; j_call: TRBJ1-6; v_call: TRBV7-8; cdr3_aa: CASSSGRNSPLHF; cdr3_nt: TGTGCCAGCAGCTCCGGGAGGAATTCACCCCTCCACTTT
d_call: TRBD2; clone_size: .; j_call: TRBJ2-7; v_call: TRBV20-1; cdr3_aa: CSAQWTSGGVHEQYF; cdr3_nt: TGCAGTGCCCAGTGGACTAGCGGGGGGGTCCACGAGCAGTACTTC
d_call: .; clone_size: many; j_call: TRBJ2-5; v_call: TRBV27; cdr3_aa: CASSLQGRGETQYF; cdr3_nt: TGTGCCAGCAGTTTACAGGGGCGCGGGGAGACCCAGTACTTC
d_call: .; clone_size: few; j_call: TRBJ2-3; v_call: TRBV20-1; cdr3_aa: CSAPKGSVSTDTQYF; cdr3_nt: TGCAGTGCTCCCAAGGGGTCAGTTAGCACAGATACGCAGTATTTT
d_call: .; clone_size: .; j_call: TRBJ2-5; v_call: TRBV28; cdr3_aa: CASSLYLALTHGETQYF; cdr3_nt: TGTGCCAGCAGTTTATATCTAGCACTGACTCACGGGGAGACCCAGTACTTC
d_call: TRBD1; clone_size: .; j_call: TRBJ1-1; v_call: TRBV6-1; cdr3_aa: CASTKQGESPREAFF; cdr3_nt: TGTGCCAGCACCAAACAGGGGGAGAGTCCACGTGAAGCTTTCTTT
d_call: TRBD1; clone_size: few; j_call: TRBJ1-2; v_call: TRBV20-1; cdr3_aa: CSASHRDRGDGYTF; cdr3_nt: TGCAGTGCTTCTCACCGGGACAGGGGTGATGGCTACACCTTC
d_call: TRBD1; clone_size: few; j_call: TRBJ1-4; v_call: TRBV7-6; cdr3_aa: CASGTGGKTNEKLFF; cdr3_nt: TGTGCCAGCGGGACAGGGGGCAAGACGAATGAAAAACTGTTTTTT
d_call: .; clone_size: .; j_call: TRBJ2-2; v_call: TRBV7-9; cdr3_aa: CASSPAGTRNTGELFF; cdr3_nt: TGTGCCAGCAGCCCCGCCGGGACACGGAACACCGGGGAGCTGTTTTTT